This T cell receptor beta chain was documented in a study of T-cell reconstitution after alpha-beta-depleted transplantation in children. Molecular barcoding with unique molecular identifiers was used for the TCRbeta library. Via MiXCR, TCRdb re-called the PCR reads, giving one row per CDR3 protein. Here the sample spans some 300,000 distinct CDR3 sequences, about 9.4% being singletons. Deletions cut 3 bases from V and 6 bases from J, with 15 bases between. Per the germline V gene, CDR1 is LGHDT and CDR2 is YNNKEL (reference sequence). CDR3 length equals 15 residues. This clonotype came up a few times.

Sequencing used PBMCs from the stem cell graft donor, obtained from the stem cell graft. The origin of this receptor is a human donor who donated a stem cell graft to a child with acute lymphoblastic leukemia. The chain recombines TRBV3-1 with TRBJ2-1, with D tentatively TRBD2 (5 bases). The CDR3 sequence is CASSQSRLQSNEQFF. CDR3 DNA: TGTGCCAGCAGCCAGTCTAGACTACAGTCCAATGAGCAGTTCTTC.